This TCR beta chain was recovered during a study of blood T cell repertoires in COVID-19. As for the study in general: Donors in the United States, Italy and Spain gave samples during acute or convalescent COVID-19. Sample material is recorded as cDNA or gDNA derived from T cells, B-cell-depleted T cells, or PBMCs.

In the study's own analysis: Reference gene primer amplification in the assay estimated nucleated cell counts. Assay: immunoSEQ multiplex PCR; the TCRdb copy retains only in-frame clones and omits some. V and J calls plus clone size are reproduced from that table; the DNA served to infer D and trimming. The sample has 120,000 to 150,000 clones, approximately 90% seen once. This CDR3 is 15 amino acids long. Germline lookup yields CDR1 LGHNA and CDR2 YNFKEQ. J was trimmed by 4 bases and V by 4 bases; bases with no gene match: 10. Patients in Seattle were enrolled during active infection, then followed longitudinally.

The V and J genes are TRBV4-2 and TRBJ2-7; 7 bases fit TRBD2. Sequencing used peripheral blood. The TCR originated in a human donor with COVID-19, enrolled during active disease. The donor label of this sample is uncertain. In DNA form, the CDR3 reads TGTGCCAGCAGCCCCGAGCGGGGCAGCCAATACGAGCAGTACTTC. This encodes CASSPERGSQYEQYF.